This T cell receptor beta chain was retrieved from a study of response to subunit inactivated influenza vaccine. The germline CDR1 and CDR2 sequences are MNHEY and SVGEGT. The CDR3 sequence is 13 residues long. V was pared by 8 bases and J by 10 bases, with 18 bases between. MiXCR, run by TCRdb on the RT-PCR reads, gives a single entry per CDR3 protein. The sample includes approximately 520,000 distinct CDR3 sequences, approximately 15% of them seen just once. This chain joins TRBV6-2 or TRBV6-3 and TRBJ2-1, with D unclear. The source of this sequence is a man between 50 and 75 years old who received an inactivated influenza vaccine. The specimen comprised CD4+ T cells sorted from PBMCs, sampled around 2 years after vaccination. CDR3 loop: CASGRAGAREQFF. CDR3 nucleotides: TGTGCCAGCGGCCGGGCAGGCGCGCGCGAGCAGTTCTTC.